This TCR beta chain was found in a study of cytomegalovirus exposure and HLA in healthy donors. Study overall: The roughly 120 validation repertoires matched the approximately 670 first-cohort repertoires in platform, a later analysis reported.

These donors were members of the roughly 110-subject validation cohort, a group separate from the approximately 670-subject first cohort. Germline V gene lookup returns CDR1 LGHNA and CDR2 YNFKEQ. The CDR3 covers 17 residues. Unmatched junction bases numbered 10, after V lost 0 bases and J lost 8 bases. As concerns this clone: The target antigen is unknown.

The data were produced by immunoSEQ multiplex PCR, yet TCRdb's version contains in-frame clones alone and is incomplete. The sample contains 160,000 or so clones, around 87% of which appear only once. Overall study findings and caveats: Associated with cytomegalovirus, according to the listing, were approximately 160 TCR beta chains. As confirmed in vitro, a few CMV-associated chains were specific for CMV antigens.

J is TRBJ2-1 and V is TRBV4-2; 10 bases align to TRBD1. Sequenced: PBMCs. The receptor's source is a woman in her thirties in good health and CMV-seronegative. The CDR3 DNA reads TGTGCCAGCAGCCAAGACGGACAGGGGGTAATTAGCGATGAGCAGTTCTTC. The encoded protein is CASSQDGQGVISDEQFF.